Listed below are T cell receptor beta chains from one sample, sequenced in a study of blood T cell repertoires in COVID-19. Profiled with immunoSEQ multiplex PCR; TCRdb holds only in-frame clones, not every one. This table holds 150,000 to 200,000 clones, 89% found once. The sample was peripheral blood. These receptors were taken from a man younger than 35 who had recovered from COVID-19. CDR3s include the opening cysteine and the closing phenylalanine or tryptophan. The order of the fields is D gene, J gene, clone size, V gene, CDR3 DNA, CDR3 protein. A D gene is named only where the DNA matches it firmly. The size of a clone is reported for some rows only, either as once, few or many, or as a class for expanded clones.

TRBD2,TRBJ2-1,NA,TRBV6-5,TGTGCCAGCAGTTACGGCGGGACTAGAGAGCAGTTCTTC,CASSYGGTREQFF
NA,TRBJ1-4,NA,TRBV10-3,TGTGCCATCAGTGAAGGGGCAAAACTGTTTTTT,CAISEGAKLFF
TRBD1,TRBJ1-4,once,TRBV2,TGTGCAACCAGCAAGGGTGGGACAGCGGATGAAAAACTGTTTTTT,CATSKGGTADEKLFF
NA,TRBJ2-5,NA,TRBV2,TGTGCCGGGCAGGGAATTCAAGAGACCCAGTACTTC,CAGQGIQETQYF
TRBD2,TRBJ2-7,NA,TRBV9,TGTGCCAGCTCTTGGGGGGCTAGCGGGATCTACGAGCAGTACTTC,CASSWGASGIYEQYF
NA,TRBJ1-5,NA,TRBV16,TGTGCCAGCAGCCCTACGTCGGTAAACAATCAGCCCCAGCATTTT,CASSPTSVNNQPQHF
TRBD2,TRBJ2-7,NA,TRBV11-2,TGTGCCAGCAGTCACAGCGGGAGCTCCTACGAGCAGTACTTC,CASSHSGSSYEQYF
TRBD2,TRBJ2-1,once,TRBV7-3,TGTGCCAGCAGCTTAAGTCCAGCGGGAAAAAAAGAGCAGTTCTTC,CASSLSPAGKKEQFF
TRBD1,TRBJ2-3,NA,TRBV10-3,TGTGCCACGCACGGGACAGACACAGATACGCAGTATTTT,CATHGTDTDTQYF
TRBD1,TRBJ1-1,once,TRBV7-8,TGTGCCAGCAGCTTAACGACAGGGGCCCACACTGAAGCTTTCTTT,CASSLTTGAHTEAFF
TRBD2,TRBJ2-1,NA,TRBV19,TGTGCCAGTACTGGGGTGGCGTCCGAGCGGGAGTCCTACAATGAGCAGTTCTTC,CASTGVASERESYNEQFF
TRBD1,TRBJ2-7,NA,TRBV27,TGTGCCAGCAGTCCGACGGTCAGGGGGAAGCAGTACTTC,CASSPTVRGKQYF
TRBD2,TRBJ2-1,NA,TRBV30,TGTGCCTGGGGACTAGCGGGGGTCCACAATGAGCAGTTCTTC,CAWGLAGVHNEQFF
NA,TRBJ2-1,NA,TRBV18,TGTGCCAGCTCACTAACAGAAAACAATGAGCAGTTCTTC,CASSLTENNEQFF
TRBD2,TRBJ2-1,NA,TRBV5-5,TGTGCCAGCAGCTTGACTAGCGGGAGGGGAGATGAGCAGTTCTTC,CASSLTSGRGDEQFF
NA,TRBJ2-3,NA,TRBV6-5,TGTGCCAGCAGCTTAGCTTGGCCGCCGGATACGCAGTATTTT,CASSLAWPPDTQYF
TRBD1,TRBJ2-7,NA,TRBV27,TGTGCCAGCAGTCCCCGTCAGGGGGCGCGGGGCGAGCAGTACTTC,CASSPRQGARGEQYF
NA,TRBJ2-3,NA,TRBV5-1,TGCGCCAGCAACCTAGCTTCTAGCACAGATACGCAGTATTTT,CASNLASSTDTQYF
TRBD2,TRBJ2-3,NA,TRBV5-1,TGCGCCAGCAGCTTCGGGAGGGCCGGGACAGATACGCAGTATTTT,CASSFGRAGTDTQYF
TRBD2,TRBJ2-5,NA,TRBV5-1,TGCGCCAGCACGGGAGGGGGGCACCAAGAGACCCAGTACTTC,CASTGGGHQETQYF
TRBD1,TRBJ1-1,NA,TRBV27,TGTGCCAGCAGTTACCAGGGGGCGTTTTCCACTGAAGCTTTCTTT,CASSYQGAFSTEAFF
TRBD1,TRBJ1-5,NA,TRBV19,TGTGCCAGTAGACGACAGGGGGATAGCAATCAGCCCCAGCATTTT,CASRRQGDSNQPQHF
NA,TRBJ2-5,NA,TRBV21-1,TGTGCCAGCAGCAAATTCACTAAGTCCCAAGAGACCCAGTACTTC,CASSKFTKSQETQYF
NA,TRBJ1-1,NA,TRBV19,TGTGCCAGTAGTATTTGGGGTGACAGTGAAGCTTTCTTT,CASSIWGDSEAFF
NA,TRBJ2-1,NA,TRBV28,TGTGCCAGCAGTGCCGGGACTCTCTATGAGCAGTTCTTC,CASSAGTLYEQFF
TRBD1,TRBJ1-1,once,TRBV6-2/TRBV6-3,TGTGCCAGCAGTCCGGGACAGGGGGGAACTGAAGCTTTCTTT,CASSPGQGGTEAFF
NA,TRBJ2-1,NA,TRBV2,TGTGCCAGCAGTGACGTGAGGGCCGCGAATGAGCAGTTCTTC,CASSDVRAANEQFF
NA,TRBJ2-6,NA,TRBV19,TGTGCCAGTACCAGCGCAAGCTCTGGGGCCAACGTCCTGACTTTC,CASTSASSGANVLTF
NA,TRBJ2-2,few,TRBV6-4,TGTGCCAGCAGTGTTAGCCCGGAAAAAGGGGAGCTGTTTTTT,CASSVSPEKGELFF
TRBD1,TRBJ1-5,NA,TRBV6-9,TGTGCCAGCAGCTCGCCGGGACAGGGGCGAAATCAGCCCCAGCATTTT,CASSSPGQGRNQPQHF
NA,TRBJ1-2,few,TRBV2,TGTGCCAGCAGTGAGGAAAAAGGAGCGATGGTCTATGGCTACACCTTC,CASSEEKGAMVYGYTF
TRBD1,TRBJ2-5,NA,TRBV18,TGTGCCAGCTCAACAGGGACAGCCAACCAAGAGACCCAGTACTTC,CASSTGTANQETQYF
NA,TRBJ2-3,NA,TRBV18,TGTGCCAGCTCACCGGTAGCGAGCACAGATACGCAGTATTTT,CASSPVASTDTQYF
NA,TRBJ2-7,NA,TRBV7-2,TGTGCCAGCAGCTTAGGGGGCGGGACGCCCTCCTACGAGCAGTACTTC,CASSLGGGTPSYEQYF
NA,TRBJ2-3,NA,TRBV18,TGTGCCAGCTCACCACCAGCGGACGGTACAGATACGCAGTATTTT,CASSPPADGTDTQYF
NA,TRBJ2-7,NA,TRBV23-1,TGCGCCAGCAGCTCTAAAGGGGGATACCCTGCGGGCTTTCCCTCCTACGAGCAGTACTTC,CASSSKGGYPAGFPSYEQYF
NA,TRBJ1-5,NA,TRBV7-9,TGTGCCAGCAGCTTACAAGGAGGTCAGCCCCAGCATTTT,CASSLQGGQPQHF
TRBD1,TRBJ1-4,NA,TRBV6-2/TRBV6-3,TGTGCCAGCAGTTCCATCGGACAGGGCAGAAGGGAAAAACTGTTTTTT,CASSSIGQGRREKLFF
TRBD1,TRBJ1-1,NA,TRBV6-1,TGTGCCAGCAGTGAATACGACAGGGCCAATTACTTT,CASSEYDRANYF
TRBD2,TRBJ2-2,NA,TRBV10-3,TGTGCCACCTCAGGACTAGCGGGAGGGAGCGGCGGGGAGCTGTTTTTT,CATSGLAGGSGGELFF
NA,TRBJ1-1,NA,TRBV6-4,TGTGCCAGCAGTGACTCAGTAGGGAGGGCTTTCTTT,CASSDSVGRAFF
NA,TRBJ1-5,NA,TRBV5-5,TGTGCCAGCAGCTTAACACAGGGATTCGCCCAGCCCCAGCATTTT,CASSLTQGFAQPQHF
NA,TRBJ1-1,NA,TRBV28,TGTGCCAGCAGTTTAGGGACTCCCAACACTGAAGCTTTCTTT,CASSLGTPNTEAFF
TRBD2,TRBJ2-7,NA,TRBV6-6,TGTGCCAGCAGTCCTGGACTAGGGATCTACGAGCAGTACTTC,CASSPGLGIYEQYF
NA,TRBJ2-1,NA,TRBV18,TGTGCCAGCTCACTTTCTAGCGCTAGCTCCTACAATGAGCAGTTCTTC,CASSLSSASSYNEQFF
TRBD2,TRBJ2-3,NA,TRBV27,TGTGCCAGCGGAGGACTAGCGCGAATGACAGATACGCAGTATTTT,CASGGLARMTDTQYF
NA,TRBJ2-3,NA,TRBV24-1,TGTGCCACCAGTGATTTCGGGGTGGGTGGAGCAGATACGCAGTATTTT,CATSDFGVGGADTQYF
TRBD1,TRBJ1-2,NA,TRBV6-5,TGTGCCAGCCAGGGGGGAGCGGATGGCTACACCTTC,CASQGGADGYTF
TRBD2,TRBJ2-3,few,TRBV11-2,TGTGCCAGCAGCTTAGGAACTAGCGGGAGGTCTGGCACAGATACGCAGTATTTT,CASSLGTSGRSGTDTQYF
NA,TRBJ1-2,NA,TRBV4-3,TGCGCCAGCAGCCACTCGGTAGCTAACTATGGCTACACCTTC,CASSHSVANYGYTF
NA,TRBJ2-2,NA,TRBV20-1,TGCAGTGCTTCTAGGGGCGGGGAGCTGTTTTTT,CSASRGGELFF
NA,TRBJ2-7,NA,TRBV9,TGTGCCAGCAGCGATAAAGCCGGGACAACCTACGAGCAGTACTTC,CASSDKAGTTYEQYF
TRBD1,TRBJ1-3,NA,TRBV5-1,TGCGCCAGCAGCTTGGAGGGGGCAATGAACACCATATATTTT,CASSLEGAMNTIYF